This TCR beta chain derives from a study of T cell changes during pregnancy in multiple sclerosis. Germline V gives CDR1 SGHTA, CDR2 FQGNSA. The length of the CDR3 is 15 residues. With 5 bases clipped from V and 4 bases from J, the junction kept 6 bases outside the gene matches. The table came from immunoSEQ multiplex PCR; TCRdb's copy has only in-frame clones and leaves some out. Of tens of thousands of clones in the sample, over 85% are singletons; the top ten hold around 3.3%. The rearrangement joins TRBV7-2 to TRBJ2-5, with 11 bases that match TRBD2. This material consisted of peripheral blood, taken in the first trimester of pregnancy. The TCR was taken from a female donor in good health, enrolled as a control in a pregnancy study. The CDR3 bases are TGTGCCAGCAGCGGTAGCGGGGGGGCCGGAGAGACCCAGTACTTC. Translation gives CASSGSGGAGETQYF.